This T cell receptor beta chain originates from a study of early T cells in non-severe SARS-CoV-2 infection (dated by TCRdb to the early 2020s). Background for the entire study: Because TCR sequencing relied on bulk RNA taken from unsorted whole blood, pairing of alpha and beta chains was not possible.

Set within a cohort of healthcare workers in London, UK, this nested case-control study involved weekly PCR testing of nasopharyngeal swabs along with blood sampling. Healthcare workers were recruited during the week of the UK lockdown, between 23 and 31 March 2020, and followed weekly for up to 16 weeks. This clonotype was observed at least ten times. Its specific antigen is unknown. One base away there is no much larger clone; base qualities are not given. The CDR3 runs 15 residues from the cysteine to the phenylalanine. This entry keeps only the CDR3 DNA: 45 bases, framed from base 1. Per the germline V gene, KGHSH is the CDR1 and LQKENI is the CDR2. V lost 3 bases and J lost 4 bases; the stretch between them is 13 bases long. Findings and caveats that apply to the study as a whole: VDJdb matching was skewed toward anti-spike CD8 responses and likely underestimated virus-specific expansions, missing private and CD4 specificities.

Receptors were amplified or captured by 5' RACE. TCRdb shows the sequencer as NextSeq 500. The TCR library protocol attached unique molecular identifiers to individual cDNA molecules to correct for sequencing error and PCR bias. Both TCR alpha and beta chains were sequenced, and tight co-correlation was observed between alpha and beta sequence abundances in each sample. The authors processed their data as follows. Decombinator V4 was used to annotate the V gene, J gene and CDR3 of the TCR sequences. TCRs were defined as expanded if a significant change between any two time points was detected under a Poisson model with p below 0.0001. TCR abundances were normalised to the total number of TCRs sequenced per sample and expressed as counts per million. TRAV1-2 paired with TRAJ12, TRAJ20 or TRAJ33 defined MAIT TCRs, while TRAV10 paired with TRAJ18 defined iNKT TCRs. A search of VDJdb, accessed on 1 November 2021, was run for TCRs annotated to CMV, EBV and SARS-CoV-2, with TCRs annotated for multiple antigens excluded. The public reads were reanalyzed by TCRdb: fastp trimming at Q25, MiXCR alignment, in-frame beta chains only. Each entry is one CDR3 protein sequence, shown with its most common DNA and genes. The V and J calls and clone size are TCRdb's, not the authors'. Counted in this sample were roughly 110,000 distinct CDR3 sequences; around 10% of them appeared once. The top ten constitute under 9% of the sample.

The receptor was derived from an adult who was a healthcare worker with PCR-confirmed SARS-CoV-2 infection or an uninfected control (not recorded which). Recombination connected TRBV18 to TRBJ1-5; TRBD1 might be the D gene, on 5 matching bases. Sequencing was performed on whole blood. The CDR3 corresponds to CASSPQGVENQPQHF. The DNA sequence is TGTGCCAGCTCACCGCAGGGAGTGGAAAATCAGCCCCAGCATTTT. Extended through the reference TRBV18 and TRBJ1-5 proteins, this CDR3 yields the full variable domain: NAGVMQNPRHLVRRRGQEARLRCSPMKGHSHVYWYRQLPEEGLKFMVYLQKENIIDESGMPKERFSAEFPKEGPSILRIQQVVRGDSAAYFCASSPQGVENQPQHFGDGTRLSIL.